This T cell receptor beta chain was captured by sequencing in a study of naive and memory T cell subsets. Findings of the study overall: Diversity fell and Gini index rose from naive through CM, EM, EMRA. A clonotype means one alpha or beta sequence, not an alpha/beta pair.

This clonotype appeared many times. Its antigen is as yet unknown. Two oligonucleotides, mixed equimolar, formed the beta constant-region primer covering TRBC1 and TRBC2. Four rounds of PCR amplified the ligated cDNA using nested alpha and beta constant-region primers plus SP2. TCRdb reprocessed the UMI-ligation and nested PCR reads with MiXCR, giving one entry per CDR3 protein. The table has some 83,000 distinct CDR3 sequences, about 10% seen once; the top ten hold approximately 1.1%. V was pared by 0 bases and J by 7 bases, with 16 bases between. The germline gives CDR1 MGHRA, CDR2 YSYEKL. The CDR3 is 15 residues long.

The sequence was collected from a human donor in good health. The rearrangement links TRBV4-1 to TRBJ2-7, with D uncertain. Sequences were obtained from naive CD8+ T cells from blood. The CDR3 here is CASSQETAANGEQYF. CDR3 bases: TGCGCCAGCAGCCAAGAAACAGCCGCTAACGGGGAGCAGTACTTC.